This T cell receptor beta chain was sequenced during a study of beta chain features in type 1 diabetes. Details on this clone: Its antigen is not known.

General study results and limits: Patients and controls would be equally affected if PCR favored shorter templates. In all four CD4+ subsets, TCRB CDR3 length was significantly, moderately reduced in type 1 diabetes.

Isolated RNA was reverse transcribed in full, so expressed TCRB transcripts were sequenced. Around 3.5 million reads on average were seen across naive, central memory and regulatory T cell samples. The method was immunoSEQ multiplex PCR; TCRdb's version includes in-frame clones alone and lacks a portion of them. The table shows roughly 700,000 clones, with about an eighth occurring only once. With 4 bases removed from V and 5 bases from J, the gap between germline ends came to 12 bases. The length of the CDR3 is 15 residues. Germline assignment: CDR1 ENHRY and CDR2 SYGVKD. Sequencing input: naive CD4+ T cells from blood. The chain links TRBV10-3 to TRBJ1-6, with D possibly TRBD1 on 5 matching bases. The receptor was isolated from a man aged 18 to 30 with type 1 diabetes. CDR3 residues: CAISGTAGNNSPLHF. The CDR3 DNA sequence: TGTGCCATCAGTGGGACGGCAGGGAATAATTCACCCCTCCACTTT.